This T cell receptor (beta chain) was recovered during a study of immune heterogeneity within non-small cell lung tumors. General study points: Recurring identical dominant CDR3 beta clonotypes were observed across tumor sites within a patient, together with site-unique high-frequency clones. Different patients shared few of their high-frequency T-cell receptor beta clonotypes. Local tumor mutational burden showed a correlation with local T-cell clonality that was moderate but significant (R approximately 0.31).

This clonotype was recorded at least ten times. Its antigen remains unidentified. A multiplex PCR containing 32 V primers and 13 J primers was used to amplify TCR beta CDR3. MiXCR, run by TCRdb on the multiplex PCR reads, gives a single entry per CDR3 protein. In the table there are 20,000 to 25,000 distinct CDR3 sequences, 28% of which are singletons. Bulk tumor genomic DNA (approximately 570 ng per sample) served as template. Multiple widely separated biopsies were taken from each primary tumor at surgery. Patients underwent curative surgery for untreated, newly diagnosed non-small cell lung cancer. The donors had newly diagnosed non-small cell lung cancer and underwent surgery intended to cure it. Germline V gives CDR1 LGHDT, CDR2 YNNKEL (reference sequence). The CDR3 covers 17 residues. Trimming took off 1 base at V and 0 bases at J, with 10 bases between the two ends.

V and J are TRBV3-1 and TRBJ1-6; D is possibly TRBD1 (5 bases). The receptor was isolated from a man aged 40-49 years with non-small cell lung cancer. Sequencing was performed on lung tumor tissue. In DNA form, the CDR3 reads TGTGCCAGCAGCCAAGGGGGCAGGATCTCCTATAATTCACCCCTCCACTTT. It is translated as CASSQGGRISYNSPLHF.